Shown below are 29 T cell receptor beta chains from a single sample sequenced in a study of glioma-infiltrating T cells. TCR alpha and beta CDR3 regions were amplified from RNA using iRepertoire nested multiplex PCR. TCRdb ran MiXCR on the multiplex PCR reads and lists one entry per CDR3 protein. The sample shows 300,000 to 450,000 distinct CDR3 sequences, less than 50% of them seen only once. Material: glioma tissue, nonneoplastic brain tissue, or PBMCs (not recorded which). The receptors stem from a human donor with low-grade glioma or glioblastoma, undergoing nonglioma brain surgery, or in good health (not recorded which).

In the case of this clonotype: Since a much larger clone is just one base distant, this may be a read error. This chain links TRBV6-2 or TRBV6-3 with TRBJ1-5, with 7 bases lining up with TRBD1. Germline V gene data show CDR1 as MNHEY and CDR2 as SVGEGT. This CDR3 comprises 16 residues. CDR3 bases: TGTGCCAGCAGTACTTACAGGGGAGTTAGCAATCAGCCCCAGGATTTT. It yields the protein CASSTYRGVSNQPQDF.

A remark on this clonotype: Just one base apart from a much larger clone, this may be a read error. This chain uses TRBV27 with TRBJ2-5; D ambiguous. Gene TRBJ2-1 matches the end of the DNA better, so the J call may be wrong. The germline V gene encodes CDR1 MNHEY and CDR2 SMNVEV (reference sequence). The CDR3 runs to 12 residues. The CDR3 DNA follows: TGTGCCAGCAGTTTACCCATCGGTGAGCAGTTCTTC. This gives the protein CASSLPIGEQFF.

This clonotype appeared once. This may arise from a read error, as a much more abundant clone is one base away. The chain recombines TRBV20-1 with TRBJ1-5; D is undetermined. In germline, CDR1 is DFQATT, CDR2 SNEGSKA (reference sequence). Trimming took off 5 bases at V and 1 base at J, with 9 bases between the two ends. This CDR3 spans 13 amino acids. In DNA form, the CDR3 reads TGCAGTGCTGGTGAAAGGAGCAATCAGCCCCAGCATTTT. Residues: CSAGERSNQPQHF.

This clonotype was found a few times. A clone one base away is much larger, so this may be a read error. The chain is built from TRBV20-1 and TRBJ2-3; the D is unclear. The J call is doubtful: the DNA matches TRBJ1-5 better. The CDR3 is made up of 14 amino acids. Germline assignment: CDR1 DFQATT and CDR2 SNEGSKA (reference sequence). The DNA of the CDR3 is TGCAGTGCGAGGAGCGGACCTTCATATGATACGCAGCATTTT. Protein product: CSARSGPSYDTQHF.

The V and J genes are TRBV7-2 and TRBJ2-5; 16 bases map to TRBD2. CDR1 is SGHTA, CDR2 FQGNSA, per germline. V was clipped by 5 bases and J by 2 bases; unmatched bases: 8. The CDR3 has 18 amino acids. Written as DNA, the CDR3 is TGTGCCAGCAGCCCCCGGGGACTAGCGGGAGGGCATCAAGAGACCCAGTACTTC. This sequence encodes CASSPRGLAGGHQETQYF.

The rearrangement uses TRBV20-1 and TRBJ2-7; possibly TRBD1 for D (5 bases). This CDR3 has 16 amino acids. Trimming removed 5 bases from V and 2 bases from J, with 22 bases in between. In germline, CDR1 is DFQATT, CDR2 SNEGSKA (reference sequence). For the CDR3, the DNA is TGCAGTGCTCTGGCACCCGGACAAAAGGGGACCTACGAGCAGTACTTC. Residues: CSALAPGQKGTYEQYF.

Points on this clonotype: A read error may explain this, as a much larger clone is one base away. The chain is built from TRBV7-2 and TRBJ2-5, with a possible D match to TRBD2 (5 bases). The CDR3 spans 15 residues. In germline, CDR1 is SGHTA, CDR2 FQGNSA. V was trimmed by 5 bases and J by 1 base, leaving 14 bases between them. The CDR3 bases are TGTGCCAGCAGCAGAGATCCCGGGGTCCAAGAGACCCAGTACTTC. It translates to CASSRDPGVQETQYF.

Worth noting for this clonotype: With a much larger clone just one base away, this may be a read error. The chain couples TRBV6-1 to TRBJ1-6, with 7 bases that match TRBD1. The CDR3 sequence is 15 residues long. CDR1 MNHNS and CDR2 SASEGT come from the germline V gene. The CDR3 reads CTSSEFGTENSPLHF. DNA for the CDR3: TGTACCAGCAGTGAATTTGGGACAGAAAATTCACCCCTCCACTTT.

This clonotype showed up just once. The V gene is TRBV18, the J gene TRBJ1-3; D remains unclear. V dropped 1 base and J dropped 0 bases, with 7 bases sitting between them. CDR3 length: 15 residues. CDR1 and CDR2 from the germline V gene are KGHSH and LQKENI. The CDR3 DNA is TGTGCCAGCTCACCACGAGCGGGCTCTGGAAACACCATATATTTT. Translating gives CASSPRAGSGNTIYF.

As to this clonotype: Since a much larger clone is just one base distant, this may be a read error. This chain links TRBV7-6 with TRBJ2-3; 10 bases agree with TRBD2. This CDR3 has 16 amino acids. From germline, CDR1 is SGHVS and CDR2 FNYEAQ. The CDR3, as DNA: TGCGCCAGCAGCCACGGGACTAGCGTTAGCACAGATACGCAGTATTTT. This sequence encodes CASSHGTSVSTDTQYF.

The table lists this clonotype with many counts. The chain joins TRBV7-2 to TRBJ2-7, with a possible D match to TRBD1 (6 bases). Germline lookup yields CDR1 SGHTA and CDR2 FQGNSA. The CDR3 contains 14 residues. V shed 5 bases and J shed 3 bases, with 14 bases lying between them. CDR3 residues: CASSPDRTSYEQYF. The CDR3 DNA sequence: TGTGCCAGCAGCCCTGACAGGACCAGCTACGAGCAGTACTTC.

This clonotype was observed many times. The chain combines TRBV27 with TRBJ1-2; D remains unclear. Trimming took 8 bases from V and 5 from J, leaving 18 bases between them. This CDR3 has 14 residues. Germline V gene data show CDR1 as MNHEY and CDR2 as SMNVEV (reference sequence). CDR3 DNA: TGTGCCAGCTCTCTTCGCCCGGACGGGTATGGCTACACCTTC. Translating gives CASSLRPDGYGYTF.

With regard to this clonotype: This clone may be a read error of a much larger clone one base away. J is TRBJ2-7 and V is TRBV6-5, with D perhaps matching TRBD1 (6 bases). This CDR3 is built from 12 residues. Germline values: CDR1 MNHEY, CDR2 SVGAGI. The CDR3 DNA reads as TGTGCCAGCAGACAGGGTTTCTACAAGCAGTACTTC. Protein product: CASRQGFYKQYF.

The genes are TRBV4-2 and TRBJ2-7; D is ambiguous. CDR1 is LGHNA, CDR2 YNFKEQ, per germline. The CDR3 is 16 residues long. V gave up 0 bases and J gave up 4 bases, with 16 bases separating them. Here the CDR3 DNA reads TGTGCCAGCAGCCAAGATCCGGCGAGAGTAGAATACGAGCAGTACTTC. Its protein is CASSQDPARVEYEQYF.

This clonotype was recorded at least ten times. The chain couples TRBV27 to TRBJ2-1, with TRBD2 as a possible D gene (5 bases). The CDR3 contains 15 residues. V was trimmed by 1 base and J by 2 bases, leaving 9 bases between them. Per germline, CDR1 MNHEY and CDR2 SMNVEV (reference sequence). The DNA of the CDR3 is TGTGCCAGCAGTTTATTCCGGGGAACCTACAATGAGCAGTTCTTC. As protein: CASSLFRGTYNEQFF.

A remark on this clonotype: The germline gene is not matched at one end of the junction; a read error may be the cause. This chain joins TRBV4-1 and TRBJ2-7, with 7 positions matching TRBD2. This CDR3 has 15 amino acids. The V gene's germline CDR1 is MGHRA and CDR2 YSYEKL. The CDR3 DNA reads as TGCGCCAGCAGGCAAGGGTTAGCGGGTACCTACGAGCAGTACTTC. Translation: CASRQGLAGTYEQYF.

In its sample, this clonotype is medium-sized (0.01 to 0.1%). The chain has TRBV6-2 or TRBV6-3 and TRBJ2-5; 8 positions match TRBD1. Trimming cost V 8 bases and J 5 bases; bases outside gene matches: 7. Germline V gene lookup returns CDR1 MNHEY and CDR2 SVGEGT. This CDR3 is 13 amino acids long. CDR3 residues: CASRQGPMETQYF. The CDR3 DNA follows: TGTGCCAGCCGACAGGGGCCGATGGAGACCCAGTACTTC.

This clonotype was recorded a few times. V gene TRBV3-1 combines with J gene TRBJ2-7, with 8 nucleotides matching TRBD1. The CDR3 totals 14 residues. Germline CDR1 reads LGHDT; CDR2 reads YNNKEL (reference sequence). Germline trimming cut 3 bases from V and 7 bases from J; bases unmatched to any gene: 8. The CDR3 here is CASSQAGTGSEQYF. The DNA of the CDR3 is TGTGCCAGCAGCCAGGCCGGGACAGGATCTGAGCAGTACTTC.

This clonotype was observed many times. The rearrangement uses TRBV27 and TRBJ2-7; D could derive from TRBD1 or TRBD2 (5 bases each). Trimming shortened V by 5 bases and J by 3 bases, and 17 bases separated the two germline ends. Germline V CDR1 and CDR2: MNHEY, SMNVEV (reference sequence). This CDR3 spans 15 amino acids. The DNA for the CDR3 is TGTGCCAGCAGTCCTCCGCCAGGGACCAGCTACGAGCAGTACTTC. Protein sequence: CASSPPPGTSYEQYF.

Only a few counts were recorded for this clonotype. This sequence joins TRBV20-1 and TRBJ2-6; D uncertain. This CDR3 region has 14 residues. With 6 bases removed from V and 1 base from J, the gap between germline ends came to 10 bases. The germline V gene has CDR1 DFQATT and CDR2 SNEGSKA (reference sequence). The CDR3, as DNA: TGCAGTGCACCCCACGGGTCTGGGGCCAACGTCCTGACTTTC. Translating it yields CSAPHGSGANVLTF.

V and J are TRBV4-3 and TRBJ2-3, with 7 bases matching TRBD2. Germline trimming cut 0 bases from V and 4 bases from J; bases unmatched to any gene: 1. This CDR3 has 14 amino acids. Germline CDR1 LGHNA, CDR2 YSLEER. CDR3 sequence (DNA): TGCGCCAGCAGCCAAGACCGGGGGGCAGATACGCAGTATTTT. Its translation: CASSQDRGADTQYF.

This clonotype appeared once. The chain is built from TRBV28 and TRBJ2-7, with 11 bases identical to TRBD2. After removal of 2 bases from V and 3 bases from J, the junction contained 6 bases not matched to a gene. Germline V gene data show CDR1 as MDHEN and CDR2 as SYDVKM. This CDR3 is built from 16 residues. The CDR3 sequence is CASSLNGTSGFYEQYF. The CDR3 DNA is TGTGCCAGCAGTTTAAACGGGACTAGCGGATTCTACGAGCAGTACTTC.

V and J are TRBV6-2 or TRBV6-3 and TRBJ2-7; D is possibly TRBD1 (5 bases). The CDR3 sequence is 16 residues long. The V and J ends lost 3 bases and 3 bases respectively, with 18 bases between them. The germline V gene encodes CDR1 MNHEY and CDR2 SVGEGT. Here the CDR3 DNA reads TGTGCCAGCAGTTATTTCAGGGTCGCTGCCAACTACGAGCAGTACTTC. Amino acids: CASSYFRVAANYEQYF.

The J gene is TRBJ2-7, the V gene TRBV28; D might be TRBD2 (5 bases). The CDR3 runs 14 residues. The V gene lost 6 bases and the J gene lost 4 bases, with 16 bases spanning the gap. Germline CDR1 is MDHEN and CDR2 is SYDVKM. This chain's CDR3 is CASRVRAGFYEQYF. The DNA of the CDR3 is TGTGCCAGCAGGGTTCGGGCGGGCTTTTACGAGCAGTACTTC. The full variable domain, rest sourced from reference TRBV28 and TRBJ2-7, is DVKVTQSSRYLVKRTGEKVFLECVQDMDHENMFWYRQDPGLGLRLIYFSYDVKMKEKGDIPEGYSVSREKKERFSLILESASTNQTSMYLCASRVRAGFYEQYFGPGTRLTVT.

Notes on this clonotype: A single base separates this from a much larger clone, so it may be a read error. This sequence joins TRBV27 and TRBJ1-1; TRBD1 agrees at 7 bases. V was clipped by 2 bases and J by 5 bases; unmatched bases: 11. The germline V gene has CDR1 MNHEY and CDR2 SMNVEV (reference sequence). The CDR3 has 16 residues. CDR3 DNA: TGTGCCAGCAGTTTAGTAGCGCGCAGGGGGGAGACTGAAGCTTTCTTT. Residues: CASSLVARRGETEAFF.

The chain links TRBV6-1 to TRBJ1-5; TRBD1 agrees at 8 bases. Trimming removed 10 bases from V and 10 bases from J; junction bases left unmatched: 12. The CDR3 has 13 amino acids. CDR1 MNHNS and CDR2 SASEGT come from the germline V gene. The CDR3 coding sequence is TGTGCCACCAGACAGGGGCCCACCTTACCCCAGCATTTT. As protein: CATRQGPTLPQHF.

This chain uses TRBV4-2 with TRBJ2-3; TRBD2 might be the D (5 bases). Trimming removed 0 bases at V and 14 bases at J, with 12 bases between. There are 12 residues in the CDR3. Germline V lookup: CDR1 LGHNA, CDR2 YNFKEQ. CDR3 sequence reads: CASSQEDSGPYF. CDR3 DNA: TGTGCCAGCAGCCAAGAGGACTCGGGTCCGTATTTT.

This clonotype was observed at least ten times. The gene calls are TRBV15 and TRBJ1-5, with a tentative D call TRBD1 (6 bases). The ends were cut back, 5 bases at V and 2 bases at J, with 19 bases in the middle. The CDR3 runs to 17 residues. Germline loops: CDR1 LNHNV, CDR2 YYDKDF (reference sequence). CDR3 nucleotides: TGTGCCACCAGCTCCCCAATTCAAGGGGGACGCAATCAGCCCCAGCATTTT. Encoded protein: CATSSPIQGGRNQPQHF. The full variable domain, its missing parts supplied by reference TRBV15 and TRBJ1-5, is DAMVIQNPRYQVTQFGKPVTLSCSQTLNHNVMYWYQQKSSQAPKLLFHYYDKDFNNEADTPDNFQSRRPNTSFCFLDIRSPGLGDTAMYLCATSSPIQGGRNQPQHFGDGTRLSIL.

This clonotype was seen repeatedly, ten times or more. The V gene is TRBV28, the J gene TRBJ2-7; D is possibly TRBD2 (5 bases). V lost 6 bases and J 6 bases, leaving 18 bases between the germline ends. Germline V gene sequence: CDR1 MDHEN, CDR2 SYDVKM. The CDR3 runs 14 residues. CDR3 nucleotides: TGTGCCAGCAGGGATCGGAGAGGGTACGTCGAGCAGTACTTC. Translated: CASRDRRGYVEQYF.